This is a list of T cell receptor beta chains from one sample in a study of blood T cell repertoires in COVID-19. TCRdb keeps only in-frame clones here, not all; method: immunoSEQ multiplex PCR. Of 150,000 to 200,000 clones listed, around 87% were seen once; the top ten hold 2.5% to 3.5%. What was sequenced was peripheral blood. These receptor sequences come from a man aged 40-55 years with active or convalescent COVID-19. Both conserved end residues are part of each CDR3. D genes are given only for firm matches. Size tells how often a clone was seen (once, few, many) or the class of an expanded clone, and some rows leave it out.

size	V	D	J	CDR3	DNA
-	TRBV30	TRBD1	TRBJ1-1	CAWSVLQGANTEAFF	TGTGCCTGGAGTGTATTACAGGGGGCTAACACTGAAGCTTTCTTT
-	TRBV14	TRBD1	TRBJ2-1	CASSQGVEDRGRRIGSYNEQFF	TGTGCCAGCAGCCAAGGAGTAGAGGACAGGGGGCGCAGAATTGGGTCCTACAATGAGCAGTTCTTC
-	TRBV27	-	TRBJ2-7	CASSTQGYEQYF	TGTGCCAGCAGTACGCAGGGATACGAGCAGTACTTC
-	TRBV4-2	TRBD2	TRBJ2-5	CASSQEGGGIQETQYF	TGTGCCAGCAGCCAAGAGGGCGGGGGGATCCAAGAGACCCAGTACTTC
-	TRBV11-2	-	TRBJ1-4	CASSLEGGELFF	TGTGCCAGCAGCTTAGAGGGGGGGGAACTGTTTTTT
-	TRBV5-1	-	TRBJ2-2	CASSSTGQKPTGELFF	TGCGCCAGCAGCTCGACCGGACAGAAGCCCACCGGGGAGCTGTTTTTT
few	TRBV6-5	TRBD1	TRBJ1-2	CASSTGQGLGYTF	TGTGCCAGCAGTACCGGACAGGGCCTTGGCTACACCTTC
-	TRBV29-1	TRBD2	TRBJ2-5	CSAPTTSGGQETQYF	TGCAGCGCCCCGACCACTAGCGGGGGGCAAGAGACCCAGTACTTC
-	TRBV11-3	TRBD2	TRBJ2-1	CASSSQALAGKLYNEQFF	TGTGCCAGCAGCTCCCAGGCCTTAGCGGGAAAACTCTACAATGAGCAGTTCTTC
-	TRBV6-1	-	TRBJ1-2	CASSERGQGRVGGYTF	TGTGCCAGCAGTGAACGTGGGCAGGGTAGGGTTGGTGGCTACACCTTC
once	TRBV7-2	-	TRBJ2-5	CASSLAGGRETQYF	TGTGCCAGCAGCTTAGCCGGGGGAAGAGAGACCCAGTACTTC
-	TRBV5-6	-	TRBJ2-7	CASSPRTGNGEQYF	TGTGCCAGCAGCCCCCGAACAGGGAACGGCGAGCAGTACTTC
-	TRBV10-3	-	TRBJ2-2	CAITGGINTGELFF	TGTGCCATCACAGGGGGGATTAACACCGGGGAGCTGTTTTTT
few	TRBV30	-	TRBJ1-5	CAWSPPGLGQPQHF	TGTGCCTGGAGTCCACCAGGGTTAGGTCAGCCCCAGCATTTT
-	TRBV10-3	TRBD2	TRBJ2-3	CAISELRATRGAVADTQYF	TGTGCCATCAGTGAGTTAAGAGCTACGCGGGGGGCCGTGGCAGATACGCAGTATTTT
-	TRBV6-4	TRBD2	TRBJ2-2	CASSDSRNGGAGTGELFF	TGTGCCAGCAGTGACTCACGAAACGGGGGGGCTGGCACCGGGGAGCTGTTTTTT
-	TRBV11-3	-	TRBJ2-6	CASSLQWQGGSGANVLTF	TGTGCCAGCAGCCTCCAGTGGCAGGGGGGATCTGGGGCCAACGTCCTGACTTTC
few	TRBV5-4	-	TRBJ2-5	CASSLPGSQETQYF	TGTGCCAGCAGCCTCCCCGGGTCCCAAGAGACCCAGTACTTC
-	TRBV19	-	TRBJ2-3	CASSLRDTQYF	TGTGCCAGTAGTCTCCGAGATACGCAGTATTTT
-	TRBV29-1	-	TRBJ2-2	CSVGETGELFF	TGCAGCGTTGGGGAGACCGGGGAGCTGTTTTTT
-	TRBV3-1/TRBV3-2	TRBD2	TRBJ2-5	CASSQDGPSGGKETQYF	TGTGCCAGCAGCCAAGATGGGCCTAGCGGGGGGAAAGAGACCCAGTACTTC
once	TRBV15	-	TRBJ1-3	CATSRDSAGNTIYF	TGTGCCACCAGCAGAGATTCAGCGGGAAACACCATATATTTT
-	TRBV18	-	TRBJ2-5	CASSPWGGPQETQYF	TGTGCCAGCTCACCATGGGGGGGGCCCCAAGAGACCCAGTACTTC
-	TRBV24-1	-	TRBJ1-5	CATSEAGVSQPQHF	TGTGCCACCAGTGAAGCAGGGGTGTCGCAGCCCCAGCATTTT
-	TRBV30	-	TRBJ1-6	CAWIRGGNSPLHF	TGTGCCTGGATTCGAGGCGGGAATTCACCCCTCCACTTT
-	TRBV6-5	-	TRBJ1-5	CASIPSYYSNQPQHF	TGTGCCAGCATACCGAGTTATTATAGCAATCAGCCCCAGCATTTT
once	TRBV10-3	-	TRBJ2-7	CAISGTGTGGEQYF	TGTGCCATCAGTGGGACTGGTACCGGTGGCGAGCAGTACTTC
-	TRBV19	-	TRBJ2-2	CASSIQAAGELFF	TGTGCCAGTAGTATTCAGGCCGCCGGGGAGCTGTTTTTT
-	TRBV21-1	-	TRBJ2-3	CASSKDRAASTDTQYF	TGTGCCAGCAGCAAAGACCGAGCGGCTAGCACAGATACGCAGTATTTT
-	TRBV6-6	-	TRBJ1-5	CASNLIYSNQPQHF	TGTGCCAGCAACCTAATTTATAGCAATCAGCCCCAGCATTTT
few	TRBV9	-	TRBJ2-2	CASSPSPASHTGELFF	TGTGCCAGCAGCCCCTCTCCGGCTAGCCACACCGGGGAGCTGTTTTTT
-	TRBV5-6	-	TRBJ1-4	CASSLGRQDPTNEKLFF	TGTGCCAGCAGCTTGGGCCGACAGGACCCAACTAATGAAAAACTGTTTTTT
-	TRBV24-1	-	TRBJ2-6	CATSDPTGFSGANVLTF	TGTGCCACCAGTGATCCGACAGGTTTCTCTGGGGCCAACGTCCTGACTTTC
-	TRBV20-1	-	TRBJ1-6	CSATQGNLLHF	TGCAGTGCTACCCAGGGTAATCTCCTCCACTTT
-	TRBV12-3/TRBV12-4	-	TRBJ1-1	CASSLAGTLAFF	TGTGCCAGCAGTTTAGCGGGGACACTAGCTTTCTTT
-	TRBV6-2/TRBV6-3	TRBD2	TRBJ2-1	CASSYQAAGAPDNEQFF	TGTGCCAGCAGTTACCAAGCAGCGGGGGCGCCGGACAATGAGCAGTTCTTC
-	TRBV21-1	-	TRBJ1-1	CASSKAYRGGTEAFF	TGTGCCAGCAGCAAAGCTTACAGGGGGGGGACTGAAGCTTTCTTT
-	TRBV6-2/TRBV6-3	TRBD1	TRBJ1-2	CASSHDRAYGYTF	TGTGCCAGCAGTCACGACAGGGCGTATGGCTACACCTTC
once	TRBV6-5	-	TRBJ2-1	CASSYSKPLPDEQFF	TGTGCCAGCAGTTACTCGAAACCACTACCTGATGAGCAGTTCTTC
once	TRBV12-3/TRBV12-4	-	TRBJ1-1	CASSPGTHTEAFF	TGTGCCAGCAGTCCCGGGACTCACACTGAAGCTTTCTTT